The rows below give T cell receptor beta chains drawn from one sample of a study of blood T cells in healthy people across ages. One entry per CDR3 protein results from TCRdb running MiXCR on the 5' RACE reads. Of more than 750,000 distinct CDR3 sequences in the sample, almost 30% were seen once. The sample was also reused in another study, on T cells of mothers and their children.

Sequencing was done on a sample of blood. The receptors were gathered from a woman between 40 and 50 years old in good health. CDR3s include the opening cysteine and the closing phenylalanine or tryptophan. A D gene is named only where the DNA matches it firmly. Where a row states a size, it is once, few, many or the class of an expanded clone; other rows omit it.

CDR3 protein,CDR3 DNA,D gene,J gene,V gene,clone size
CASSPRRGTTDTQYF,TGTGCCAGCTCACCACGGCGGGGGACCACAGATACGCAGTATTTT,TRBD2,TRBJ2-3,TRBV18,few
CSVAGGEIANYGYTF,TGCAGCGTGGCTGGAGGAGAAATCGCTAACTATGGCTACACCTTC,.,TRBJ1-2,TRBV29-1,many
CASTRGASNSPLHF,TGTGCCAGCACAAGGGGAGCCTCTAATTCACCCCTCCACTTT,.,TRBJ1-6,TRBV7-8,.
CATSSLFQGNTEQYF,TGTGCCACCAGCAGCCTCTTCCAGGGGAACACCGAGCAGTACTTC,.,TRBJ2-7,TRBV15,many
CVSSLDRGRDTQYF,TGTGTCAGCAGCTTAGATCGCGGGAGAGATACGCAGTATTTT,TRBD2,TRBJ2-3,TRBV11-2,.
CASSSDGRSGNTIYF,TGTGCCAGCAGCTCCGACGGCCGCTCTGGAAACACCATATATTTT,.,TRBJ1-3,TRBV7-3,.
CASSQGASPINEQFF,TGTGCCAGCAGCCAAGGGGCTAGCCCCATCAATGAGCAGTTCTTC,.,TRBJ2-1,TRBV3-1,.
CAGSLAFRQGGYEQYF,TGCGCCGGCAGCTTGGCATTCCGGCAGGGGGGCTACGAGCAGTACTTC,.,TRBJ2-7,TRBV5-1,.
CASSPSLGGTETQYF,TGCGCCAGCAGCCCATCGCTTGGGGGAACGGAGACCCAGTACTTC,.,TRBJ2-5,TRBV5-1,.
CSASLGNTDTQYF,TGCAGTGCTAGCCTGGGAAACACAGATACGCAGTATTTT,.,TRBJ2-3,TRBV20-1,.
CASSPNGDRNTEAFF,TGCGCCAGCAGCCCGAACGGGGACAGGAACACTGAAGCTTTCTTT,TRBD1,TRBJ1-1,TRBV5-1,.
CASSLRASGRTQYF,TGTGCCAGCAGTTTAAGGGCTAGCGGGCGGACCCAGTACTTC,TRBD2,TRBJ2-5,TRBV27,.
CSARAPGQGLNTQYF,TGCAGTGCTAGGGCCCCGGGACAGGGCTTAAATACGCAGTATTTT,TRBD1,TRBJ2-3,TRBV20-1,.
CASSPGGTETYEQYF,TGTGCCAGCAGCCCAGGAGGGACTGAAACCTACGAGCAGTACTTC,.,TRBJ2-7,TRBV11-3,.
CASSRLGRASRGYTF,TGTGCCAGCAGCCGGCTGGGCAGGGCGTCGCGAGGCTACACCTTC,.,TRBJ1-2,TRBV7-9,many
CSARVVGGQGAGANYGYTF,TGCAGTGCTAGGGTGGTCGGGGGCCAGGGGGCTGGAGCTAACTATGGCTACACCTTC,TRBD1,TRBJ1-2,TRBV20-1,few